Following are 31 T cell receptor beta chains from one sample sequenced in a study of shared clonotypes between healthy human individuals. Assay: immunoSEQ multiplex PCR; the TCRdb copy retains only in-frame clones and omits some. Here the sample spans about 480,000 clones, 79% being singletons. Source material: PBMCs. Receptors were obtained from a woman in her thirties or forties in good health. Some clones in this sample may be carry-over from other donors' samples.

This clone was observed a single time. The J gene is TRBJ1-2, the V gene TRBV5-6; D not resolved. The CDR3 consists of 15 residues. The V end was cut by 0 bases, the J end by 2 bases, with 11 bases between. Germline V CDR1 and CDR2: SGHDT, YYEEEE. Written as DNA, the CDR3 is TGTGCCAGCAGCTTGGCAAACCGGGAAAACTATGGCTACACCTTC. Its protein product is CASSLANRENYGYTF.

This sequence joins TRBV6-1 and TRBJ2-7, with D perhaps given as TRBD1 or TRBD2 (6 bases each). The CDR3 spans 15 residues. V gave up 2 bases and J gave up 2 bases, with 13 bases separating them. From germline, CDR1 is MNHNS and CDR2 SASEGT. This CDR3 is CASSELGGLPYEQYF. The CDR3 nucleotides are TGTGCCAGCAGTGAACTGGGGGGCCTCCCCTACGAGCAGTACTTC.

V and J are TRBV21-1 and TRBJ2-1; TRBD2, the table's D call, was not compared with the DNA. TRBV21-1 is assigned pseudogene status. The CDR3 has 16 amino acids. CDR3 protein: CAIPGTGTSLNNEQFF. The CDR3 nucleotides are TGTGCCATCCCAGGCACCGGGACTAGCCTTAACAATGAGCAGTTCTTC.

V gene TRBV6-5 combines with J gene TRBJ2-1; 12 bases agree with TRBD2. CDR3 length equals 16 residues. In germline, CDR1 is MNHEY, CDR2 SVGAGI. Trimming cost V 4 bases and J 6 bases; bases outside gene matches: 7. The CDR3 nucleotides are TGTGCCAGCAGTTCGCGGACTAGCGGGGCCAGCAATGAGCAGTTCTTC. Its protein is CASSSRTSGASNEQFF.

The rearrangement joins TRBV4-3 to TRBJ1-6; D unresolved. There are 16 residues in the CDR3. CDR1 and CDR2 from the germline V gene are LGHNA and YSLEER. Deletions cut 1 base from V and 7 bases from J, with 14 bases between. The CDR3 DNA reads TGCGCCAGCAGCCAAGTTCTAGCCCTAGACAATTCACCCCTCCACTTT. This codes for CASSQVLALDNSPLHF.

The CDR3 DNA is TGTGCCAGCAGCTCCCCGATCGGAGGGGGACTAGCGGGACGGTCCTACGAGCAGTACTTC. Protein: CASSSPIGGGLAGRSYEQYF. The gene calls are TRBV9 and TRBJ2-7; 13 bases are shared with TRBD2. Germline V gene lookup returns CDR1 SGDLS and CDR2 YYNGEE. V lost 4 bases to trimming and J lost 1 base; unmatched junction nucleotides: 17. This CDR3 is built from 20 residues.

This clone was detected once. The rearrangement joins TRBV7-7 to TRBJ2-5; 7 nucleotides agree with TRBD1. J lost 4 bases, V lost 1 base, and 6 bases had no gene match. The CDR3 length is 15 residues. Germline V gene data show CDR1 as SSHAT and CDR2 as FNYEAQ (reference sequence). CDR3 sequence (DNA): TGTGCCAGCAGCTTAGGTGGGACAGAGGTAGAGACCCAGTACTTC. Translating it yields CASSLGGTEVETQYF.

The sample holds a few counts of this clone. The CDR3 DNA reads TGTGCCAGCAGCTTACTCTGGAGGGGCTACAATGAGCAGTTCTTC. As protein: CASSLLWRGYNEQFF. This chain uses TRBV7-2 with TRBJ2-1; perhaps TRBD2 as D (6 bases). V dropped 2 bases and J dropped 3 bases, with 11 bases sitting between them. The length of the CDR3 is 15 residues. Germline V lookup: CDR1 SGHTA, CDR2 FQGNSA.

V gene TRBV7-9 combines with J gene TRBJ2-7; D may correspond to TRBD1 or TRBD2 (5 bases each). The CDR3 is made up of 13 amino acids. The germline V and J ends were trimmed by 5 bases and 2 bases, with 10 bases remaining between them. Germline V gives CDR1 SEHNR, CDR2 FQNEAQ (reference sequence). In DNA form, the CDR3 reads TGTGCCAGCAGCCTTGGGACCACCTACGAGCAGTACTTC. This codes for CASSLGTTYEQYF.

The chain's CDR3 is CASSFPDRGGIEKLFF. DNA of the CDR3: TGTGCCAGCAGCTTCCCCGACAGGGGTGGGATTGAAAAACTGTTTTTT. This chain links TRBV7-9 with TRBJ1-4; 8 bases are shared with TRBD1. The germline V gene has CDR1 SEHNR and CDR2 FQNEAQ (reference sequence). V trimming: 3 bases; J trimming: 7 bases; junction bases outside the gene matches: 10. The CDR3 spans 16 residues. Complete variable domain (other parts from reference TRBV7-9 and TRBJ1-4): DTGVSQNPRHKITKRGQNVTFRCDPISEHNRLYWYRQTLGQGPEFLTYFQNEAQLEKSRLLSDRFSAERPKGSFSTLEIQRTEQGDSAMYLCASSFPDRGGIEKLFFGSGTQLSVL.

The chain uses TRBV30 and TRBJ2-3; perhaps TRBD1 as D (5 bases). V was trimmed by 0 bases and J by 4 bases, leaving 11 bases between them. The CDR3 has 14 residues. Germline V lookup: CDR1 GTSNPN, CDR2 SVGIG (reference sequence). CDR3 sequence reads: CAWSVGQGPDTQYF. The CDR3 nucleotides are TGTGCCTGGAGTGTAGGTCAGGGCCCAGATACGCAGTATTTT.

The chain recombines TRBV5-1 with TRBJ2-1; D remains ambiguous. The CDR3 loop spans 13 amino acids. Trimming took off 3 bases at V and 6 bases at J, with 10 bases between the two ends. Germline V CDR1 and CDR2: SGHRS, YFSETQ. In DNA, the CDR3 is TGCGCCAGCAGCTCAACGCCGGGCAATGAGCAGTTCTTC. This codes for CASSSTPGNEQFF.

V and J are TRBV11-1 and TRBJ2-5; 8 positions match TRBD2. The germline V gene has CDR1 SGHAT and CDR2 FQDESV (reference sequence). The CDR3 consists of 13 residues. After removal of 6 bases from V and 6 bases from J, the junction contained 6 bases not matched to a gene. CDR3 in amino acids: CASSPTSVQTQYF. The CDR3 nucleotides read TGTGCCAGCAGTCCGACTAGCGTGCAGACCCAGTACTTC.

The V call is TRBV2, the J call TRBJ1-2; D is undetermined. This CDR3 spans 11 amino acids. Germline CDR1 is SNHLY and CDR2 is FYNNEI. The V end lost 2 bases, the J end lost 10 bases, and 8 bases lay between the germline ends. CDR3 sequence reads: CASSETLSYTF. CDR3 sequence (DNA): TGTGCCAGCAGTGAAACCCTTTCCTACACCTTC.

This chain connects TRBV28 to TRBJ1-1; 8 bases fit TRBD1. Unmatched junction bases numbered 10, after V lost 6 bases and J lost 4 bases. The germline V gene has CDR1 MDHEN and CDR2 SYDVKM. This CDR3 is built from 15 residues. The CDR3 loop is CASSTPGRGLTEAFF. In DNA, the CDR3 is TGTGCCAGCAGCACCCCGGGCAGGGGGCTCACTGAAGCTTTCTTT.

This clone was seen only a few times. A much larger clone lies a single base off, so this may be a read error. Distinct nucleotide sequences in the sample also encode this CDR3. The chain combines TRBV7-9 with TRBJ1-1, with TRBD1 matching over 7 bases. V dropped 2 bases and J dropped 3; count of bases not matched to a gene: 3. Germline V gene data show CDR1 as SEHNR and CDR2 as FQNEAQ (reference sequence). The CDR3 covers 14 residues. CDR3 nucleotide sequence: TGTGCCAGCAGCTTACGGCAGGGGGACACTGAAGCTTTCTTT. Its protein product is CASSLRQGDTEAFF.

V gene TRBV7-3 combines with J gene TRBJ2-3; unclear D gene. CDR3 length equals 13 residues. CDR1 is SGHTA and CDR2 is FQGTGA in the germline V gene. V lost 3 bases and J lost 2, with 6 bases in between. The CDR3 protein is CASSFQSTDTQYF. DNA for the CDR3: TGTGCCAGCAGCTTCCAATCCACAGATACGCAGTATTTT.

This clone was recorded at least ten times. The chain couples TRBV5-8 to TRBJ2-1, with D possibly TRBD1 on 5 matching bases. Germline-derived CDR1 and CDR2 are SGHTS and YDEGEE. V lost 4 bases, J lost 6 bases, and 20 bases lay in between. The CDR3 spans 16 residues. DNA for the CDR3: TGTGCCAGCAGCGCTGGGGTACACAGGACACTCAATGAGCAGTTCTTC. Translated, it gives CASSAGVHRTLNEQFF.

The V and J genes are TRBV27 and TRBJ2-7, with 9 bases that match TRBD1. The CDR3 consists of 16 residues. The ends lost 1 base at V and 7 bases at J; junction bases unmatched: 11. From germline, CDR1 is MNHEY and CDR2 SMNVEV (reference sequence). This CDR3 reads CASSLFGTGPLWEQYF. The DNA of the CDR3 is TGTGCCAGCAGTTTATTCGGGACAGGGCCCCTCTGGGAGCAGTACTTC.

The chain recombines TRBV7-9 with TRBJ1-4; tentative D call: TRBD1 (5 bases). This CDR3 contains 16 residues. Germline-derived CDR1 and CDR2 are SEHNR and FQNEAQ (reference sequence). The ends were cut back, 0 bases at V and 2 bases at J, with 10 bases in the middle. The CDR3, as DNA: TGTGCCAGCAGCTTAGCGGGGACTGGGACTAATGAAAAACTGTTTTTT. This gives the protein CASSLAGTGTNEKLFF.

The rearrangement links TRBV9 to TRBJ2-2; 12 bases match TRBD1. The CDR3 length is 16 residues. Germline CDR1 and CDR2: SGDLS and YYNGEE. With V trimmed by 4 bases and J by 7 bases, 8 bases remained unmatched. CDR3: CASSSGTGGLGGELFF. The DNA for the CDR3 is TGTGCCAGCAGCTCTGGGACAGGGGGCCTGGGCGGGGAGCTGTTTTTT. Complete variable domain (other parts from reference TRBV9 and TRBJ2-2): DSGVTQTPKHLITATGQRVTLRCSPRSGDLSVYWYQQSLDQGLQFLIQYYNGEERAKGNILERFSAQQFPDLHSELNLSSLELGDSALYFCASSSGTGGLGGELFFGEGSRLTVL.

This clone has only one observation. Here the CDR3 DNA reads TGCGCCAGCAGCCAATTCGGCAATGAGCAGTTCTTC. This translates into CASSQFGNEQFF. The chain employs TRBV4-1 and TRBJ2-1; D is unresolved. Germline V gene sequence: CDR1 MGHRA, CDR2 YSYEKL. This CDR3 region has 12 residues. Deletions cut 2 bases from V and 6 bases from J, with 5 bases between.

The V gene is TRBV4-2, the J gene TRBJ2-3, with 7 bases that match TRBD2. J gave up 3 bases and V 2 bases, and 23 bases lay outside the gene matches. Germline CDR1 is LGHNA and CDR2 is YNFKEQ. CDR3 length equals 21 residues. This CDR3 is CASSQQSLGVGGPGGTDTQYF. The CDR3 bases are TGTGCCAGCAGCCAACAATCCTTGGGAGTGGGAGGGCCGGGGGGTACAGATACGCAGTATTTT.

The CDR3 region has the DNA TGTGCCAGCCCCGTGGGGGGCCTAGGGGATACGCAGTATTTT. It translates to CASPVGGLGDTQYF. The chain carries TRBV18 and TRBJ2-3; D tentatively reads TRBD1 or TRBD2 (6 bases each). Germline CDR1 and CDR2: KGHSH and LQKENI. V dropped 8 bases and J dropped 6 bases, with 18 bases sitting between them. CDR3 length: 14 residues. Filled out from reference TRBV18 and TRBJ2-3, the complete variable domain reads NAGVMQNPRHLVRRRGQEARLRCSPMKGHSHVYWYRQLPEEGLKFMVYLQKENIIDESGMPKERFSAEFPKEGPSILRIQQVVRGDSAAYFCASPVGGLGDTQYFGPGTRLTVL.

This chain joins TRBV7-2 and TRBJ2-5; a possible D gene is TRBD2 (6 bases). Deletions cut 3 bases from V and 5 bases from J, with 16 bases between. The CDR3 loop spans 15 amino acids. Germline CDR1 reads SGHTA; CDR2 reads FQGNSA. The CDR3 reads CASSLRRGGWETQYF. CDR3 nucleotides: TGTGCCAGCAGCTTGAGGCGGGGAGGTTGGGAGACCCAGTACTTC.

V is TRBV7-6 and J is TRBJ2-1, with D hard to call. The CDR3 is 16 amino acids. Trimming shortened V by 5 bases and J by 4 bases, and 18 bases separated the two germline ends. The germline gives CDR1 SGHVS, CDR2 FNYEAQ. The CDR3 DNA reads as TGTGCCAGCAGCCGAGAGTCCCTCGGAGAATACAATGAGCAGTTCTTC. It codes for CASSRESLGEYNEQFF. Based on the CDR3 plus reference TRBV7-6 and TRBJ2-1, the full variable domain is GAGVSQSPRYKVTKRGQDVALRCDPISGHVSLYWYRQALGQGPEFLTYFNYEAQQDKSGLPNDRFSAERPEGSISTLTIQRTEQRDSAMYRCASSRESLGEYNEQFFGPGTRLTVL.

The chain has TRBV2 and TRBJ1-1, with D possibly matching TRBD1 (5 bases). CDR3 length: 16 amino acids. Germline V gives CDR1 SNHLY, CDR2 FYNNEI. V gave up 8 bases and J gave up 4 bases, with 23 bases separating them. CDR3 amino acids: CASAGPGVKGSTEAFF. The CDR3 nucleotides are TGTGCCAGCGCGGGGCCGGGGGTTAAGGGGTCCACTGAAGCTTTCTTT. Complete variable domain (other parts from reference TRBV2 and TRBJ1-1): EPEVTQTPSHQVTQMGQEVILRCVPISNHLYFYWYRQILGQKVEFLVSFYNNEISEKSEIFDDQFSVERPDGSNFTLKIRSTKLEDSAMYFCASAGPGVKGSTEAFFGQGTRLTVV.

Note on this clone: Compared with germline, one end of the junction differs, possibly owing to a read error. Distinct nucleotide sequences in the sample also encode this CDR3. V gene TRBV7-7 combines with J gene TRBJ2-7; TRBD2 matches at 14 bases. This CDR3 comprises 15 residues. Per the germline V gene, CDR1 is SSHAT and CDR2 is FNYEAQ (reference sequence). CDR3 protein: CASSLGLAGVHEQYF. The CDR3 DNA follows: TGTGCTAGCAGCTTGGGACTAGCGGGAGTCCACGAGCAGTACTTC.

This chain connects TRBV12-5 to TRBJ2-1; TRBD2 aligns across 8 bases. The ends lost 0 bases at V and 9 bases at J; junction bases unmatched: 10. Germline CDR1 LGHNT, CDR2 FRNRAP. This CDR3 is built from 16 residues. CDR3 residues: CASGLVQSGGPAEQFF. The DNA for the CDR3 is TGTGCTAGTGGTTTGGTACAGTCGGGAGGGCCGGCTGAGCAGTTCTTC.

The chain combines TRBV7-3 with TRBJ2-7, with TRBD2 identical over 7 bases. This CDR3 has 16 residues. V shed 5 bases, J shed 3 bases, and the junction held 13 bases outside the gene matches. Germline V gene lookup returns CDR1 SGHTA and CDR2 FQGTGA. The CDR3 spells CASSPSGLVGFYEQYF. CDR3 coding DNA: TGTGCCAGCAGCCCCTCAGGACTAGTAGGGTTCTACGAGCAGTACTTC.

The rearrangement uses TRBV19 and TRBJ1-5; D remains ambiguous. Trimming took 1 base from V and 2 from J, leaving 9 bases between them. Germline V lookup: CDR1 LNHDA, CDR2 SQIVND (reference sequence). The CDR3 has 15 amino acids. CDR3 sequence: CASSIGPAGNQPQHF. CDR3 bases: TGTGCCAGTAGTATAGGGCCGGCGGGCAATCAGCCCCAGCATTTT.